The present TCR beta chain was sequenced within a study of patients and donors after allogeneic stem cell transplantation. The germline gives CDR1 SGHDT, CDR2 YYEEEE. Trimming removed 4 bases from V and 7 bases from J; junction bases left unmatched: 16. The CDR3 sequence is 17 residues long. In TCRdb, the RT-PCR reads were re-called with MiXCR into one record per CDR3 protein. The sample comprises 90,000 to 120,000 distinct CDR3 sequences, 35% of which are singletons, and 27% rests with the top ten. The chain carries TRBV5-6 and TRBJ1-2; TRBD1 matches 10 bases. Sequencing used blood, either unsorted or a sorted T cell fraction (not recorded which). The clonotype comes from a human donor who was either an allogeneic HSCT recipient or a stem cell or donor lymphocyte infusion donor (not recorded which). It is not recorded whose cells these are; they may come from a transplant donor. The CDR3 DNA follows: TGTGCCAGCAGCGCCCGGGACAGGGGTGCCGTGTCCCTTGGCTACACCTTC. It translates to CASSARDRGAVSLGYTF. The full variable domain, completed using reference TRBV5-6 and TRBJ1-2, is DAGVTQSPTHLIKTRGQQVTLRCSPKSGHDTVSWYQQALGQGPQFIFQYYEEEERQRGNFPDRFSGHQFPNYSSELNVNALLLGDSALYLCASSARDRGAVSLGYTFGSGTRLTVV.